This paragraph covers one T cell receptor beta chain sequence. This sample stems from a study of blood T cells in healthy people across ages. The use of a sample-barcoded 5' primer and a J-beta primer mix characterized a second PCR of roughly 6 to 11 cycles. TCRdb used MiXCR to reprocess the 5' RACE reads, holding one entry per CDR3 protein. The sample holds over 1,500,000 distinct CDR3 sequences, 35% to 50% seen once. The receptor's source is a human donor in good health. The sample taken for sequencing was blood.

For the CDR3, the DNA is TGTGCCAGCAGTTACCTGGCGGGGGCGCGCTATGGCTACACCTTC. Encoded protein: CASSYLAGARYGYTF. The chain has TRBV6-2 or TRBV6-3 and TRBJ1-2; tentative D call: TRBD1 (6 bases). Trimming removed 2 bases at V and 4 bases at J, with 14 bases between. Germline CDR1 is MNHEY and CDR2 is SVGEGT. CDR3 size: 15 residues.